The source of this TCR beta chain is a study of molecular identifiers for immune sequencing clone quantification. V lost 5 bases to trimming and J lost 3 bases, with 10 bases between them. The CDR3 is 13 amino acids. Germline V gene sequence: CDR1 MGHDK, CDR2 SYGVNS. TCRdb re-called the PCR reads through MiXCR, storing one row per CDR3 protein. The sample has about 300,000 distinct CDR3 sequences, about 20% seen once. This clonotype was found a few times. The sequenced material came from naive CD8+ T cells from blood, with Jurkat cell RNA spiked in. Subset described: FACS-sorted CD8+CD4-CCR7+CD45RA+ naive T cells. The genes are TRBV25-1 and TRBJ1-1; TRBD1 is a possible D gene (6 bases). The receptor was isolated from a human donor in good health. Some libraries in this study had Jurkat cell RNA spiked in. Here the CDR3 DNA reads TGTGCCAGCAGTCAGGGGTTGTACACTGAAGCTTTCTTT. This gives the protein CASSQGLYTEAFF.